Listed here are 9 T cell receptor beta chains from one sample, sequenced in a study of beta chain features in type 1 diabetes. Reverse transcribing all isolated RNA meant expressed TCRB transcripts were sequenced. Produced via immunoSEQ multiplex PCR; TCRdb's table is partial and in-frame only. The repertoire holds more than 120,000 clones, with about 13% as singletons. These receptors' antigens are unknown. Whole-study results and caveats: For Type 1 diabetes patients, all four CD4+ subsets carried TCRB CDR3s that were moderately but significantly shorter.

Sequenced input: central memory CD4+ T cells from blood. The receptor set was obtained from a young man with type 1 diabetes.

This clone showed up just a few times. CDR3 loop: CASSPGTADSPLHF. DNA of the CDR3: TGCGCCAGCAGCCCCGGGACTGCTGATTCACCCCTCCACTTT. The chain employs TRBV5-1 and TRBJ1-6; possibly TRBD1 for D (5 bases). Germline values: CDR1 SGHRS, CDR2 YFSETQ. The CDR3 contains 14 residues. V gave up 4 bases and J gave up 8 bases, with 13 bases separating them.

This clone was seen only a few times. CDR3 region: CASARGGPRDEQFF. Here the CDR3 DNA reads TGTGCCAGCGCGAGAGGGGGGCCGAGGGATGAGCAGTTCTTC. The V call is TRBV7-2, the J call TRBJ2-1; either TRBD1 or TRBD2 may fit D (6 bases each). The germline V and J ends were trimmed by 8 bases and 8 bases, with 19 bases remaining between them. Germline V gives CDR1 SGHTA, CDR2 FQGNSA. The CDR3 is 14 amino acids.

The chain uses TRBV4-1 and TRBJ2-6, with 7 bases identical to TRBD1. Trimming cost V 0 bases and J 2 bases; bases outside gene matches: 4. CDR1 and CDR2 from the germline V gene are MGHRA and YSYEKL. This CDR3 region has 17 residues. The CDR3 region is CASSQDRQGPGANVLTF. DNA of the CDR3: TGCGCCAGCAGCCAAGACCGACAGGGCCCTGGGGCCAACGTCCTGACTTTC.

This clone has just a few counts. The chain combines TRBV25-1 with TRBJ2-5, with D perhaps given as TRBD1 or TRBD2 (5 bases each). The CDR3 length is 15 residues. The V gene's germline CDR1 is MGHDK and CDR2 SYGVNS. V was cut by 1 base and J by 2 bases, with 11 bases left in between. The CDR3 DNA reads as TGTGCCAGCAGTGAATTGGGCAGGGAGCAAGAGACCCAGTACTTC. It is translated as CASSELGREQETQYF.

This clone was seen a handful of times. The V and J genes are TRBV6-1 and TRBJ2-3; TRBD1 aligns across 9 bases. The CDR3 extends over 13 amino acids. The germline V gene encodes CDR1 MNHNS and CDR2 SASEGT. The ends lost 4 bases at V and 4 bases at J; junction bases unmatched: 0. This CDR3 reads CASSGTGADTQYF. DNA for the CDR3: TGTGCCAGCAGTGGGACAGGGGCAGATACGCAGTATTTT.

Here the CDR3 DNA reads TGTGCCTGGGTGGCAGCTTCTAACTATGGCTACACCTTC. As protein: CAWVAASNYGYTF. This chain joins TRBV30 and TRBJ1-2, with no clear D. Germline loops: CDR1 GTSNPN, CDR2 SVGIG (reference sequence). The CDR3 is made up of 13 amino acids. V was pared by 5 bases and J by 0 bases, with 10 bases between.

The V gene is TRBV5-1, the J gene TRBJ2-7; weak D call: TRBD1 (6 bases). CDR3 length equals 12 residues. V dropped 4 bases and J dropped 5 bases, with 10 bases sitting between them. Germline V gene lookup returns CDR1 SGHRS and CDR2 YFSETQ. The CDR3 loop is CASSPDRHEQYF. The CDR3 DNA reads TGCGCCAGCAGCCCGGACAGACACGAGCAGTACTTC.

This sequence joins TRBV2 and TRBJ1-6, with 9 bases matching TRBD1. Losses at the gene ends were 3 bases for V and 3 bases for J; bases not matched to a gene: 9. CDR1 is SNHLY and CDR2 is FYNNEI in the germline V gene. The CDR3 loop spans 18 amino acids. CDR3 protein: CASSDAGQGTLYNSPLHF. CDR3 nucleotide sequence: TGTGCCAGCAGTGATGCCGGACAGGGGACCCTCTATAATTCACCCCTCCACTTT. Full variable domain (missing parts from reference TRBV2 and TRBJ1-6): EPEVTQTPSHQVTQMGQEVILRCVPISNHLYFYWYRQILGQKVEFLVSFYNNEISEKSEIFDDQFSVERPDGSNFTLKIRSTKLEDSAMYFCASSDAGQGTLYNSPLHFGNGTRLTVT.

A few counts support this clone. This chain uses TRBV5-1 with TRBJ2-3; D remains ambiguous. With 0 bases removed from V and 2 bases from J, the gap between germline ends came to 7 bases. This CDR3 spans 14 amino acids. In germline, CDR1 is SGHRS, CDR2 YFSETQ. Written as DNA, the CDR3 is TGCGCCAGCAGCTTGGTCTGGGACACAGATACGCAGTATTTT. Amino acid sequence: CASSLVWDTDTQYF.